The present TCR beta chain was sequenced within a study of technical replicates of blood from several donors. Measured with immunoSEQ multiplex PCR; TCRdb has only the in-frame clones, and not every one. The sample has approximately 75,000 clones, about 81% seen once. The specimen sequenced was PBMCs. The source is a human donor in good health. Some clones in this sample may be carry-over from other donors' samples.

The CDR3 loop is CASSSVSGVNTGELFF. Written as DNA, the CDR3 is TGTGCCAGCAGCTCGGTTAGCGGGGTGAACACCGGGGAGCTGTTTTTT. The V call is TRBV11-2, the J call TRBJ2-2, with 8 nucleotides matching TRBD2. The germline gives CDR1 SGHAT, CDR2 FQNNGV. This CDR3 is 16 amino acids long. V shed 4 bases and J 1 base; nucleotides not matched to a gene: 5.